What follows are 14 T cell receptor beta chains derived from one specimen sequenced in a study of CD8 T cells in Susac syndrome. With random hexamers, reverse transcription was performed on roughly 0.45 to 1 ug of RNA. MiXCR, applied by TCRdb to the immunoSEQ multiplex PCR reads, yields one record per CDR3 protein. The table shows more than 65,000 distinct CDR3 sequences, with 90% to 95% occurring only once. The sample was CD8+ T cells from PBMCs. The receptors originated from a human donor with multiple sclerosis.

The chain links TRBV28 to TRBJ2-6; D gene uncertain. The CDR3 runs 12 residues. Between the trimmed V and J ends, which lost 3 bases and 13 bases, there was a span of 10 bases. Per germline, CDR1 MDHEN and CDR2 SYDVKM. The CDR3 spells CASSFPQRVLTF. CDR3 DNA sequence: TGTGCCAGCAGTTTCCCACAACGGGTCCTGACTTTC.

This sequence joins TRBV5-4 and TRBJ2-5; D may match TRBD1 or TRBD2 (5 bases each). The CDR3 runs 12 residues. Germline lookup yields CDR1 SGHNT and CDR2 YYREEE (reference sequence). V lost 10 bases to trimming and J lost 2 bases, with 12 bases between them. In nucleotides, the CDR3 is TGTGCCGGGGGTACGCTACAAGAGACCCAGTACTTC. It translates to CAGGTLQETQYF.

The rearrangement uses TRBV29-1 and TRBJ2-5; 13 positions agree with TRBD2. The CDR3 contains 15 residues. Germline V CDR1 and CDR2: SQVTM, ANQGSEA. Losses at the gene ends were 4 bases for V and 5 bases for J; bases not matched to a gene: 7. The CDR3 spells CSVVGTSGALETQYF. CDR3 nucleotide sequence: TGCAGCGTTGTCGGGACTAGCGGGGCCCTGGAGACCCAGTACTTC.

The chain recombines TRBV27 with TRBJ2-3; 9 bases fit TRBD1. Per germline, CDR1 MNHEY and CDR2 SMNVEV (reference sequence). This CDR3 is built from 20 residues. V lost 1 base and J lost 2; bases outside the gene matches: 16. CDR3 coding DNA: TGTGCCAGCAGTTTATTCACCGCAACAACAGGGGGCAATGACACAGATACGCAGTATTTT. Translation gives CASSLFTATTGGNDTDTQYF.

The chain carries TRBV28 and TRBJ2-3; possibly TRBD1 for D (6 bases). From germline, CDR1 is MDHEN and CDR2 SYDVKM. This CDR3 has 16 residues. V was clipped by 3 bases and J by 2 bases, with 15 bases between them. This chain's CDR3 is CASSLGALGYTDTQYF. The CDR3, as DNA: TGTGCCAGCAGTTTGGGGGCGTTGGGGTACACAGATACGCAGTATTTT.

The CDR3 coding sequence is TGTGCCAGCAGCGGAACCAGCAGCGAGCAGTACTTC. It codes for CASSGTSSEQYF. J is TRBJ2-7 and V is TRBV9; D uncertain. The CDR3 runs 12 residues. V shed 3 bases and J shed 6 bases, with 10 bases lying between them. Germline values: CDR1 SGDLS, CDR2 YYNGEE.

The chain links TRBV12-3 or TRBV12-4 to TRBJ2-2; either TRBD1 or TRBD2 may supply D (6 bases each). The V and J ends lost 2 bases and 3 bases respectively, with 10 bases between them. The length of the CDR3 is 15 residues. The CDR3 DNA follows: TGTGCCAGCAGTTTAAGGGGGGAGGACACCGGGGAGCTGTTTTTT. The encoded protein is CASSLRGEDTGELFF.

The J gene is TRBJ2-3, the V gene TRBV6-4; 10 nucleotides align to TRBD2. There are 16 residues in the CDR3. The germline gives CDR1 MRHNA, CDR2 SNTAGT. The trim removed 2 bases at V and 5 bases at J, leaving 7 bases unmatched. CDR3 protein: CASSDISGGALDTQYF. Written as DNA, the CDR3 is TGTGCCAGCAGTGACATCAGCGGGGGGGCGTTAGATACGCAGTATTTT.

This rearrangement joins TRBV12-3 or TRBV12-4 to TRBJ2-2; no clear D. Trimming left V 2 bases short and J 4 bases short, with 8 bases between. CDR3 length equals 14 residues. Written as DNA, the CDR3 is TGTGCCAGCAGTTTAATGGCGGTCACCGGGGAGCTGTTTTTT. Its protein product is CASSLMAVTGELFF.

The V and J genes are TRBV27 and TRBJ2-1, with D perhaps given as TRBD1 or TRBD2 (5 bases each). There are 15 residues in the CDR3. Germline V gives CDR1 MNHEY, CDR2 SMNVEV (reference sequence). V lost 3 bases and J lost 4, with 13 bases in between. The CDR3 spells CASSFGDGLYNEQFF. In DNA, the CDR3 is TGTGCCAGCAGTTTCGGGGACGGCCTGTACAATGAGCAGTTCTTC.

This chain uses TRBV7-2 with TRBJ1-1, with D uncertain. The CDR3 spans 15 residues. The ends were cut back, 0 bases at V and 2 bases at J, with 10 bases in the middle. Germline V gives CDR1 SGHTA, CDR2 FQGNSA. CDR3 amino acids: CASSLATTANTEAFF. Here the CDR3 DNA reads TGTGCCAGCAGCTTAGCGACGACGGCCAACACTGAAGCTTTCTTT.

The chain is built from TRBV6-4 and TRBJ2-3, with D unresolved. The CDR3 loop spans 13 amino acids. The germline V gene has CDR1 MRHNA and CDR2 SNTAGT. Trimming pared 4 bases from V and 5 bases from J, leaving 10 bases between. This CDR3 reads CASSVSDQDTQYF. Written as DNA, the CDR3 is TGTGCCAGCAGTGTTTCGGATCAAGATACGCAGTATTTT.

The DNA for the CDR3 is TGTGCCAGCAGCTTCCGGGGGACAAGAAATGAGCAGTTCTTC. Translating it yields CASSFRGTRNEQFF. The rearrangement joins TRBV7-8 to TRBJ2-1; either TRBD1 or TRBD2 may supply D (6 bases each). The CDR3 runs 14 residues. Between the trimmed V and J ends, which lost 3 bases and 7 bases, there was a span of 13 bases. Germline CDR1 and CDR2: SGHVS and FQNEAQ.

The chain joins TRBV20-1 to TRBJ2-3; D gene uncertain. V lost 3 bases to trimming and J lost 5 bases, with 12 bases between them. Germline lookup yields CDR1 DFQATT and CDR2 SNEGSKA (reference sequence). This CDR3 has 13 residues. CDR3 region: CSARGFGIDTQYF. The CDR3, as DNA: TGCAGTGCTAGGGGGTTTGGGATAGATACGCAGTATTTT.